The present TCR beta chain was sequenced within a study of shared clonotypes between healthy human individuals. Regarding the study as a whole: Sampling included only blood; tissue repertoires likely differ.

A word on this clone: Its antigen is undetermined.

The V end was cut by 4 bases, the J end by 4 bases, with 13 bases between. In germline, CDR1 is SGHAT, CDR2 FQNNGV. CDR3 length: 14 amino acids. Some 28,000 T cell genomes (approximately 0.2 ug DNA) went into each sorted-subset replicate. The protocol was immunoSEQ multiplex PCR, while the TCRdb copy is restricted to in-frame clones and leaves out a portion. The top ten clones hold 10% of a sample with 300,000 or so clones, over 65% of them seen once. Sequencing was done on a sample of memory CD4+ T cells sorted from blood. Subset described: CD45RA-negative fraction. The chain joins TRBV11-2 to TRBJ2-5, with a possible D match to TRBD1 (7 bases). The sequence came from a man aged 25-45 years in good health. The CDR3 is CASSSQGRGETQYF. Here the CDR3 DNA reads TGTGCCAGCAGCTCACAGGGGCGGGGAGAGACCCAGTACTTC.